This TCR beta chain was identified during a study of T cell changes during pregnancy in multiple sclerosis. The CDR3 covers 14 residues. V dropped 3 bases and J dropped 5 bases, with 11 bases sitting between them. Germline V gene data show CDR1 as SGHRS and CDR2 as YFSETQ. Clones were read by immunoSEQ multiplex PCR, and TCRdb kept only the in-frame ones, dropping some. The data hold about 86,000 clones, with under 95% observed a single time. The chain has TRBV5-1 and TRBJ2-2; maybe TRBD1 (6 bases). The specimen was peripheral blood, collected in the first trimester of pregnancy. The sequence came from a female donor in good health, enrolled as a control in a pregnancy study. CDR3 sequence reads: CASSSQGRTGELFF. In nucleotides, the CDR3 is TGCGCCAGCAGCTCACAGGGACGGACCGGGGAGCTGTTTTTT.